The 26 T cell receptor beta chains below all came from one sample that was sequenced in a study of blood T cell repertoires in COVID-19. Here immunoSEQ multiplex PCR was the method, and the copy in TCRdb shows in-frame clones only, minus some. The sample records around 300,000 clones, almost 85% being singletons. Sequenced input: peripheral blood. Receptor source: a human donor in a cohort sampled during active COVID-19.

The chain recombines TRBV5-6 with TRBJ2-5; 10 bases map to TRBD1. The ends lost 3 bases at V and 7 bases at J; junction bases unmatched: 9. This CDR3 is 15 amino acids long. CDR1 and CDR2 (germline): SGHDT, YYEEEE. The CDR3 DNA sequence: TGTGCCAGCAGCTGGACGGGACAGGGGTACGGGACCCAGTACTTC. It translates to CASSWTGQGYGTQYF.

The rearrangement joins TRBV9 to TRBJ2-3; the D gene is possibly TRBD2 (6 bases). CDR3 size: 16 residues. CDR1 is SGDLS and CDR2 is YYNGEE in the germline V gene. V was pared by 0 bases and J by 0 bases, with 11 bases between. The CDR3 DNA is TGTGCCAGCAGCGTAGCTCCCACTAGCAGCACAGATACGCAGTATTTT. Encoded protein: CASSVAPTSSTDTQYF. The full variable domain, completed using reference TRBV9 and TRBJ2-3, is DSGVTQTPKHLITATGQRVTLRCSPRSGDLSVYWYQQSLDQGLQFLIQYYNGEERAKGNILERFSAQQFPDLHSELNLSSLELGDSALYFCASSVAPTSSTDTQYFGPGTRLTVL.

V and J are TRBV12-5 and TRBJ2-1; 7 bases match TRBD1. The V gene's germline CDR1 is LGHNT and CDR2 FRNRAP. Trimming removed 5 bases from V and 1 base from J; junction bases left unmatched: 5. The CDR3 covers 15 residues. CDR3 region: CASGLGQSSYNEQFF. CDR3 bases: TGTGCTAGTGGTCTGGGACAGTCATCCTACAATGAGCAGTTCTTC.

The V and J genes are TRBV10-3 and TRBJ1-2; D perhaps matches TRBD1 (6 bases). Germline CDR1 is ENHRY and CDR2 is SYGVKD. Between the trimmed V and J ends, which lost 1 base and 5 bases, there was a span of 17 bases. CDR3 size: 16 residues. The DNA for the CDR3 is TGTGCCATCAGTGAGTTAAGGGACAAGGGCGGATATGGCTACACCTTC. This codes for CAISELRDKGGYGYTF.

The chain uses TRBV9 and TRBJ2-1; D is unclear. V lost 0 bases to trimming and J lost 2 bases, with 9 bases between them. Germline lookup yields CDR1 SGDLS and CDR2 YYNGEE. The CDR3 sequence is 15 residues long. CDR3 in DNA: TGTGCCAGCAGCGTAGTCCACAGTCCCTACAATGAGCAGTTCTTC. Translation: CASSVVHSPYNEQFF.

V and J are TRBV7-8 and TRBJ2-1, with TRBD2 identical over 15 bases. This CDR3 contains 16 residues. The V gene's germline CDR1 is SGHVS and CDR2 FQNEAQ. The V segment lost 4 bases and the J segment 9 bases; nucleotides outside the gene matches: 7. In nucleotides, the CDR3 is TGTGCCAGCAGCTCGAAGGGACTAGCGGGGGGAGGTGAGCAGTTCTTC. Translation: CASSSKGLAGGGEQFF.

The CDR3 nucleotides read TGTGCCAGCAGCGTAGGGGGAGGGTTGGAGACCCAGTACTTC. This translates into CASSVGGGLETQYF. The rearrangement uses TRBV9 and TRBJ2-5, with 7 bases identical to TRBD2. After removal of 0 bases from V and 5 bases from J, the junction contained 4 bases not matched to a gene. CDR3 length: 14 residues. Germline assignment: CDR1 SGDLS and CDR2 YYNGEE.

This clone was seen only once. CDR3 region: CAIRRADTQYF. The CDR3 DNA follows: TGTGCCATCAGGCGGGCAGATACGCAGTATTTT. The gene calls are TRBV10-3 and TRBJ2-3; the D gene is possibly TRBD2 (5 bases). Trimming took 6 bases from V and 4 from J, leaving 5 bases between them. The CDR3 is made up of 11 amino acids. CDR1 is ENHRY and CDR2 is SYGVKD in the germline V gene.

The DNA for the CDR3 is TGTGCCAGCAGCCTCGCCACAGGCTATGGCTACACCTTC. It encodes CASSLATGYGYTF. The rearrangement links TRBV7-9 to TRBJ1-2; perhaps TRBD1 as D (5 bases). V was pared by 5 bases and J by 4 bases, with 11 bases between. The CDR3 is 13 residues long. Per the germline V gene, CDR1 is SEHNR and CDR2 is FQNEAQ (reference sequence). The whole variable domain, remainder taken from reference TRBV7-9 and TRBJ1-2, is DTGVSQNPRHKITKRGQNVTFRCDPISEHNRLYWYRQTLGQGPEFLTYFQNEAQLEKSRLLSDRFSAERPKGSFSTLEIQRTEQGDSAMYLCASSLATGYGYTFGSGTRLTVV.

This CDR3 reads CSASSQITYNSPLHF. The CDR3 bases are TGCAGTGCAAGTTCCCAGATTACCTATAATTCACCCCTCCACTTT. The chain employs TRBV20-1 and TRBJ1-6; D not resolved. V shed 6 bases and J shed 2 bases, with 14 bases lying between them. In germline, CDR1 is DFQATT, CDR2 SNEGSKA (reference sequence). CDR3 length: 15 residues.

This clone was observed once. The chain's CDR3 is CASGFGLPRTEAFF. In nucleotides, the CDR3 is TGTGCTAGTGGTTTCGGACTACCTCGGACTGAAGCTTTCTTT. The rearrangement links TRBV12-5 to TRBJ1-1; no clear D gene. This CDR3 contains 14 residues. CDR1 and CDR2 from the germline V gene are LGHNT and FRNRAP. Trimming left V 3 bases short and J 5 bases short, with 13 bases between.

The chain carries TRBV7-9 and TRBJ1-3; D is unclear. Germline CDR1 reads SEHNR; CDR2 reads FQNEAQ (reference sequence). Trimming took 4 bases from V and 0 from J, leaving 10 bases between them. This CDR3 comprises 15 residues. The CDR3 spells CASSSEGYSGNTIYF. For the CDR3, the DNA is TGTGCCAGCAGCTCGGAGGGTTACTCTGGAAACACCATATATTTT. Drawing the rest from reference TRBV7-9 and TRBJ1-3, the complete variable domain is DTGVSQNPRHKITKRGQNVTFRCDPISEHNRLYWYRQTLGQGPEFLTYFQNEAQLEKSRLLSDRFSAERPKGSFSTLEIQRTEQGDSAMYLCASSSEGYSGNTIYFGEGSWLTVV.

This clone has a handful of counts. Distinct nucleotide sequences in the sample also encode this CDR3. V gene TRBV3-1 (or the pseudogene TRBV3-2) combines with J gene TRBJ1-3; no clear D. The CDR3 length is 12 residues. With 6 bases removed from V and 2 bases from J, the gap between germline ends came to 5 bases. Germline V CDR1 and CDR2: LGHDT, YNNKEL (reference sequence). CDR3 nucleotide sequence: TGTGCCAGCAGTCCCACTGGAAACACCATATATTTT. It encodes CASSPTGNTIYF.

This chain connects TRBV7-9 to TRBJ1-1, with 8 bases that match TRBD1. This CDR3 has 12 residues. The V gene end was trimmed by 6 bases and the J gene end by 6 bases; junction bases not matched to a gene: 3. The V gene's germline CDR1 is SEHNR and CDR2 FQNEAQ (reference sequence). In DNA form, the CDR3 reads TGTGCCAGCAGAGGACAGGGACCTGAAGCTTTCTTT. Translated, it gives CASRGQGPEAFF.

This clone was seen only once. This chain connects TRBV5-4 to TRBJ2-1, with TRBD2 identical over 11 bases. Per germline, CDR1 SGHNT and CDR2 YYREEE (reference sequence). Trimming cost V 5 bases and J 4 bases; bases outside gene matches: 5. The CDR3 runs 15 residues. The CDR3 loop is CASSLLAGAYNEQFF. The CDR3 DNA reads as TGTGCCAGCAGTCTACTAGCGGGAGCTTACAATGAGCAGTTCTTC. Supplemented by reference TRBV5-4 and TRBJ2-1, the full variable domain reads ETGVTQSPTHLIKTRGQQVTLRCSSQSGHNTVSWYQQALGQGPQFIFQYYREEENGRGNFPPRFSGLQFPNYSSELNVNALELDDSALYLCASSLLAGAYNEQFFGPGTRLTVL.

The chain has TRBV4-1 and TRBJ2-7; 10 bases match TRBD2. Looked up from germline, CDR1 is MGHRA and CDR2 is YSYEKL. Losses at the gene ends were 1 base for V and 6 bases for J; bases not matched to a gene: 3. CDR3 length: 14 residues. The CDR3 loop reads CASSQALAGAEQYF. Here the CDR3 DNA reads TGCGCCAGCAGCCAAGCTCTAGCGGGGGCCGAGCAGTACTTC.

This chain joins TRBV7-9 and TRBJ1-6; 7 positions match TRBD1. J was trimmed by 10 bases and V by 1 base; bases with no gene match: 7. There are 15 residues in the CDR3. CDR1 SEHNR and CDR2 FQNEAQ come from the germline V gene (reference sequence). Here the CDR3 reads CASSLGGDRRSPLHF. In DNA, the CDR3 is TGTGCCAGCAGCTTAGGAGGGGACAGAAGATCACCCCTCCACTTT.

J is TRBJ2-5 and V is TRBV27, with D perhaps TRBD2 (5 bases). The CDR3 contains 14 residues. V dropped 6 bases and J dropped 4 bases, with 15 bases sitting between them. Germline CDR1 reads MNHEY; CDR2 reads SMNVEV (reference sequence). CDR3 sequence (DNA): TGTGCCAGCAGGGAGTTGGGCCGGGGAGAGACCCAGTACTTC. Encoded protein: CASRELGRGETQYF.

The J gene is TRBJ1-2, the V gene TRBV5-1; D possibly corresponds to TRBD1 (6 bases). The CDR3 length is 13 residues. Trimming left V 3 bases short and J 2 bases short, with 8 bases between. CDR1 SGHRS and CDR2 YFSETQ come from the germline V gene. The CDR3 spells CASSSGQNYGYTF. Here the CDR3 DNA reads TGCGCCAGCAGCTCTGGACAGAACTATGGCTACACCTTC.

This clone was detected a few times. The same CDR3 can be traced to other DNA sequences in this sample. The rearrangement links TRBV7-9 to TRBJ1-1; D unresolved. The CDR3 extends over 13 amino acids. Germline V gene lookup returns CDR1 SEHNR and CDR2 FQNEAQ (reference sequence). With 1 base removed from V and 1 base from J, the gap between germline ends came to 4 bases. The CDR3 protein is CASSLEQNTEAFF. The CDR3 DNA reads TGTGCCAGCAGCTTAGAGCAGAACACTGAAGCTTTCTTT.

The chain carries TRBV5-1 and TRBJ1-3, with no clear D. V was trimmed by 4 bases and J by 0 bases, leaving 8 bases between them. The CDR3 is 14 residues long. Germline CDR1 is SGHRS and CDR2 is YFSETQ. Written as DNA, the CDR3 is TGCGCCAGCAGCATTAGTAGCTCTGGAAACACCATATATTTT. It translates to CASSISSSGNTIYF.

The genes are TRBV2 and TRBJ1-5; 9 bases map to TRBD1. CDR1 SNHLY and CDR2 FYNNEI come from the germline V gene. Losses at the gene ends were 2 bases for V and 5 bases for J; bases not matched to a gene: 7. The CDR3 runs to 16 residues. The CDR3 bases are TGTGCCAGCAGTGAACCTGGACAGGGGATTTATCAGCCCCAGCATTTT. Protein sequence: CASSEPGQGIYQPQHF.

The chain recombines TRBV10-1 with TRBJ2-5; 11 bases map to TRBD2. Germline trimming cut 3 bases from V and 2 bases from J; bases unmatched to any gene: 2. This CDR3 is 15 amino acids long. The germline V gene encodes CDR1 WNHNN and CDR2 SYGVQD (reference sequence). The CDR3 sequence: CASSETSGGQETQYF. CDR3 bases: TGCGCCAGCAGTGAAACTAGCGGGGGACAAGAGACCCAGTACTTC.

The V call is TRBV2, the J call TRBJ1-1; perhaps TRBD1 as D (6 bases). The V end was cut by 6 bases, the J end by 6 bases, with 11 bases between. CDR1 is SNHLY, CDR2 FYNNEI, per germline. There are 12 residues in the CDR3. The CDR3 sequence is CASRLQGSEAFF. For the CDR3, the DNA is TGTGCCAGCAGACTCCAGGGGTCTGAAGCTTTCTTT.

V is TRBV7-2 and J is TRBJ2-7, with a weak D call TRBD1 (6 bases). CDR1 and CDR2 (germline): SGHTA, FQGNSA. This CDR3 contains 13 residues. With 11 bases removed from V and 3 bases from J, the gap between germline ends came to 17 bases. This chain's CDR3 is CAQSWGQGYEQYF. DNA for the CDR3: TGTGCCCAAAGCTGGGGGCAGGGCTACGAGCAGTACTTC.

V usage is TRBV9 and J usage is TRBJ1-1; TRBD1 aligns across 9 bases. Germline CDR1 and CDR2: SGDLS and YYNGEE. Trimming cost V 2 bases and J 5 bases; bases outside gene matches: 13. The CDR3 sequence is 17 residues long. CDR3 residues: CASSVGGGQGSRTEAFF. The CDR3 bases are TGTGCCAGCAGCGTGGGAGGAGGACAGGGGTCGAGGACTGAAGCTTTCTTT.